A selection of T cell receptor beta chains follows, all from one sample in a study of Graves' ophthalmopathy and Graves' hyperthyroidism. TCRdb called the multiplex PCR reads again in MiXCR, with one record for every CDR3 protein. The sample yields 560,000 or so distinct CDR3 sequences, 35% to 45% seen once. The sequenced sample was peripheral blood or thyroid tissue (not recorded which). The source of these receptors is an adult man with Graves' hyperthyroidism. Both conserved end residues are part of each CDR3. A D gene is named only where the DNA matches it firmly. Clone size is stated in some rows and not others, as once, few, many or a class when expanded.

TRBV28	.	.	TRBJ1-2	TGTGCCAGCAGTCCGCCCGGCAAGTTAGCTAACTATGGCTACACCTTC	CASSPPGKLANYGYTF
TRBV11-2	.	.	TRBJ1-1	TGTGCCAGCAGCTGGTACAATGAAGCTTTCTTT	CASSWYNEAFF
TRBV4-2	.	.	TRBJ1-1	TGTGCCAGCAGCCAGGCCGGGTCGGGAACTGAAGCTTTCTTT	CASSQAGSGTEAFF
TRBV29-1	.	many	TRBJ2-2	TGCAGCGTCCACGGTCGGCGGGAGCTGTTTTTT	CSVHGRRELFF
TRBV7-7	TRBD2	few	TRBJ2-2	TGTGCTAGCAGAGGGACTAGCGATACCGGGGAGCTGTTTTTT	CASRGTSDTGELFF
TRBV7-2	.	.	TRBJ2-1	TGTGCCAGCAGCTTAACAAAGGGCGATGAGCAGTTCTTC	CASSLTKGDEQFF
TRBV19	.	.	TRBJ2-2	TGTGCCAGTAGCCTCCTCCGGGGACGGGGCGGGGAGCTGTTTTTT	CASSLLRGRGGELFF
TRBV15	.	.	TRBJ1-2	TGTGCCACCAGCAGGGATTCCTGGACGGTAAAGGATGGCTACACCTTC	CATSRDSWTVKDGYTF
TRBV5-1	.	.	TRBJ2-3	TGTGCCAGCAGCCTAGAAACTAGCACAGATACGCAGTATTTT	CASSLETSTDTQYF
TRBV12-3/TRBV12-4	TRBD1	many	TRBJ1-3	TGTGCCAGCACCCACAGGGGGTTGACGGACACCATATATTTT	CASTHRGLTDTIYF
TRBV12-3/TRBV12-4	.	.	TRBJ1-3	TGTGCCAGCAGTCCTCAGGGGTTCGGAAACACCATATATTTT	CASSPQGFGNTIYF
TRBV7-9	TRBD2	.	TRBJ2-5	TGTGCCAGCAGCCGGGGGGAGTATCCTTCGTACTTC	CASSRGEYPSYF
TRBV14	TRBD1	.	TRBJ1-6	TGTGCCAGCAGCCACCGGACAGGGGCCTATAATTCACCCCTCCACTTT	CASSHRTGAYNSPLHF
TRBV18	.	.	TRBJ1-1	TGTGCCAGCTCACCTGGTCAGGGCTGGGTGAACACTGAAGCTTTCTTT	CASSPGQGWVNTEAFF
TRBV15	.	.	TRBJ1-5	TGTGCCACCAGCAGCCCCTGGGCTCCTTCGCCCCAGCATTTT	CATSSPWAPSPQHF
TRBV12-3/TRBV12-4	TRBD1	many	TRBJ2-6	TGTGCCAGCAGCCAACAGGGGGCTGGGGCCAACGTCCTGACTTTC	CASSQQGAGANVLTF
TRBV6-5	.	.	TRBJ1-1	TGTGCCAGCAACGACCGGGGTTTTTTGGACACTGAAGCTTTCTTT	CASNDRGFLDTEAFF
TRBV7-9	.	.	TRBJ2-7	TGTGCCAGCAGCGTAGAGGTCCCCGGAGGTGAGCAGTACTTC	CASSVEVPGGEQYF
TRBV5-1	.	many	TRBJ2-7	TGCGCCAGCAGCTGGGAAGGGGGGGGCGAGCAGTACTTC	CASSWEGGGEQYF
TRBV5-1	TRBD2	few	TRBJ2-5	TGCGCCAGCTCCGGGGGGGGGGTCCAAGAGACCCAGTACTTC	CASSGGGVQETQYF
TRBV16	TRBD1	few	TRBJ2-7	TGTGCCAGCAGCCAATCGGGACAGTCCTACGAGCAGTACTTC	CASSQSGQSYEQYF
TRBV7-3	.	few	TRBJ1-2	TGTGCCAGCAGCCCCGATACAGGGCTCTATGGCTACACCTTC	CASSPDTGLYGYTF
TRBV6-5	TRBD1	.	TRBJ1-1	TGTGCCAGCAGTTACTCGACAGGGCTCAATGAAGCTTTCTTT	CASSYSTGLNEAFF
TRBV12-3/TRBV12-4	TRBD1	once	TRBJ1-6	TGTGCCAGCAGCCCCCCGGCCGGGACAGGAGAAGCACCCCTCCACTTT	CASSPPAGTGEAPLHF
TRBV5-1	TRBD1	many	TRBJ2-2	TGCGCCAGCAGCTTGGCTAGGGGGCTCACCGGGGAGCTGTTTTTT	CASSLARGLTGELFF
TRBV7-9	.	once	TRBJ2-5	TGTGCCGTCGAGGGGAGGCGAGAGACCCAGTACTTC	CAVEGRRETQYF
TRBV5-6	.	.	TRBJ2-7	TGTGCCAGCAGCCCAGGGAGGGGGGCCCCTTCCTACGAGCAGTACTTC	CASSPGRGAPSYEQYF
TRBV7-9	.	.	TRBJ2-7	TGTGCCAGCAGCTTAGGGGGGATTGGAACCTACGAGCAGCACTTC	CASSLGGIGTYEQHF
TRBV12-3/TRBV12-4	.	many	TRBJ1-6	TGTGCCAGCAGTTTTATGGGGGTTAATTCACCCCTCCACTTT	CASSFMGVNSPLHF
TRBV20-1	.	many	TRBJ1-5	TGCAGTGCTAGCCGGCAGGGTGTTCAGCCCCAGCATTTT	CSASRQGVQPQHF
TRBV29-1	.	many	TRBJ1-1	TGCAGCTTTGGGCCCCAGGGGAGGAACACTGAAGCTTTCTTT	CSFGPQGRNTEAFF
TRBV24-1	TRBD1	many	TRBJ2-5	TGTGCCACCAGTGACCTCGGACAGGGGGAAGAGACCCAGTACTTC	CATSDLGQGEETQYF
TRBV19	TRBD1	.	TRBJ1-6	TGTGCCAGTAGTCAACAGGGGTCAGAATCACCCCTCCACTTT	CASSQQGSESPLHF
TRBV5-4	.	.	TRBJ1-2	TGTGCCAGCAGCTACACGGATGGGGGCTACACCTTC	CASSYTDGGYTF
TRBV11-1	.	many	TRBJ2-5	TGTGCCAGCAGCTTAAACCAAGAGACCCAGTACTTC	CASSLNQETQYF
TRBV9	TRBD1	few	TRBJ2-7	TGTGCCAGCAGCGTAGATCAGGGGGCAGTGTACGAGCAGTACTTC	CASSVDQGAVYEQYF
TRBV10-3	TRBD1	many	TRBJ2-7	TGTGCCATGGGGACAGGGTACGAGCAGTACTTC	CAMGTGYEQYF
TRBV13	.	many	TRBJ2-7	TGTGCCAGCAGCTTAAGGGGCTACGAGCAGTACTTC	CASSLRGYEQYF
TRBV12-3/TRBV12-4	.	many	TRBJ1-2	TGTGCCAGCAGTTTAGCGCTTCCGGGGCAGCCCTATGGCTACACCTTC	CASSLALPGQPYGYTF
TRBV27	.	.	TRBJ2-7	TGTGCCAGCAGTTTATCGAACGGCCCCTACGAGCAGTACTTC	CASSLSNGPYEQYF